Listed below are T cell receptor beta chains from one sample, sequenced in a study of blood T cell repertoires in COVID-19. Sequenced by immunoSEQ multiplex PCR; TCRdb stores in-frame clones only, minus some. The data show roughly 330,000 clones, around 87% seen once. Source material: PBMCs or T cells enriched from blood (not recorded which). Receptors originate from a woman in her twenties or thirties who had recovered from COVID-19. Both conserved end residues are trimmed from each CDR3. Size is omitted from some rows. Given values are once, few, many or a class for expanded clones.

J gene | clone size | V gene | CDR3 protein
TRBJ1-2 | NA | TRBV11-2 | ASRGQAYGYT
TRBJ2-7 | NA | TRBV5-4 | ASSSRTGSYEQY
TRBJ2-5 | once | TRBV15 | ATSSFLLNREWETQY
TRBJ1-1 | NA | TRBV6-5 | ASRRQPTMNTEAF
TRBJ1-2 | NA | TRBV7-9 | ASSWDTTYYGYT
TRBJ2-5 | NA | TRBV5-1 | ASSPGQGRETQY
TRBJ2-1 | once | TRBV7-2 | ASSPPSGGGYNEQF
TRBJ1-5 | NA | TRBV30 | AWSVRGARNQPQH
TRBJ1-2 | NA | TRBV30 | AWSGRSSLNCYT
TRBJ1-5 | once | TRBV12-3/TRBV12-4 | ASSFRVDQPQH
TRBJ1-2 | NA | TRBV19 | ASSHYRVDGYT
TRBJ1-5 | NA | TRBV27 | ASSLSRGGNQPQH
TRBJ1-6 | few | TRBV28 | ASTPEGLLNPPLH
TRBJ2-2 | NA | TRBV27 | ASSLSRGGRNTGELF
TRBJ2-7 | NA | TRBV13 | ASSLWDTSNEQY
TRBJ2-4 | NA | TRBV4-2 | ASSEEARNIQY
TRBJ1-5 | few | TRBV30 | AWSGHPVTNQPQH
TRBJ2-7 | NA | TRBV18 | ASSPTSQGAYEQY
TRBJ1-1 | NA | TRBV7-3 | ASTIGTATEAF
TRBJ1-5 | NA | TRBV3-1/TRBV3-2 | ASSQTLRGNQPQH
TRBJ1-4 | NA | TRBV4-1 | ASSLQFPTNEKLF
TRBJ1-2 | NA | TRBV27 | ASSLEGGVYGYT
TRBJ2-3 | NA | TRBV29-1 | SVTTGTDTQY
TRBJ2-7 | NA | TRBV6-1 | ASSEPGQYPYEQY
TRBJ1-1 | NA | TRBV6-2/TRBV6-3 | ASSYGRDYNTEAF
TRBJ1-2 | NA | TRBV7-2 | ASSLGQGDGYT
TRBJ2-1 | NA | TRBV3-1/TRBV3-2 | ASSPVLDYSGGTNSSYNEQF
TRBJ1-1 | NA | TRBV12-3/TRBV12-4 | ASQRDRGAEAF
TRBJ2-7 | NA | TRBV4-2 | ASSQGARWQSYEQY
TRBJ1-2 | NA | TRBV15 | ATSRDPSGTGFNGYT
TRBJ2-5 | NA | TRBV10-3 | ASRGGEETQY
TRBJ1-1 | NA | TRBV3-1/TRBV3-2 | ASSPLPFLRNTEAF
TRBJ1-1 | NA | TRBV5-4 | ASSFSQNTEAF
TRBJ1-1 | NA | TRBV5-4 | ASRPRPGQVNTEAF
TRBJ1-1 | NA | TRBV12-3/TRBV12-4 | ASSLDRGTEAF
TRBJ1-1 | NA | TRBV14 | ASSPEWPADEAF
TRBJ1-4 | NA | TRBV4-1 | ASSQAGSNEKLF
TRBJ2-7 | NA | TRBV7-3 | ASSLTGGNYEQY
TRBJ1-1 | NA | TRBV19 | ASSIVQGYTEAF
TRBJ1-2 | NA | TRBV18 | ASSPGRSNLFFYGYT
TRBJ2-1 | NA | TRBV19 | ASSIGLSRGGNEQF
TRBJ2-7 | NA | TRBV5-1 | ASSLAGTGYYEQY